The T cell receptor (beta chain) described here comes from a study of cytomegalovirus exposure and HLA in healthy donors. Study-level results: Rates of TCR association differed by HLA locus in a later analysis, with DRB1 highest and HLA-C lowest. Later, an analysis found that common viral pathogens appeared to be linked with several of the most significant clusters.

This clone showed up just a few times. As yet, its antigen is unknown. PCR was performed using 60 Vbeta and 13 Jbeta primers. Only in-frame clones appear in the TCRdb table, and some are missing; sequencing was by immunoSEQ multiplex PCR. Of more than 100,000 clones in the sample, approximately 77% were seen once. Each donor was nominally healthy when sampled (though unrecorded immune exposures were likely). J was trimmed by 6 bases and V by 5 bases; bases with no gene match: 2. This CDR3 contains 13 residues. Per the germline V gene, CDR1 is SEHNR and CDR2 is FQNEAQ (reference sequence). The sequence was collected from a woman between 35 and 50 years old in good health and CMV-seronegative. The genes are TRBV7-9 and TRBJ1-1; 11 nucleotides match TRBD1. The sample was PBMCs. CDR3 amino acids: CASSGQGASEAFF. The CDR3 region has the DNA TGTGCCAGCAGCGGACAGGGGGCCTCTGAAGCTTTCTTT.